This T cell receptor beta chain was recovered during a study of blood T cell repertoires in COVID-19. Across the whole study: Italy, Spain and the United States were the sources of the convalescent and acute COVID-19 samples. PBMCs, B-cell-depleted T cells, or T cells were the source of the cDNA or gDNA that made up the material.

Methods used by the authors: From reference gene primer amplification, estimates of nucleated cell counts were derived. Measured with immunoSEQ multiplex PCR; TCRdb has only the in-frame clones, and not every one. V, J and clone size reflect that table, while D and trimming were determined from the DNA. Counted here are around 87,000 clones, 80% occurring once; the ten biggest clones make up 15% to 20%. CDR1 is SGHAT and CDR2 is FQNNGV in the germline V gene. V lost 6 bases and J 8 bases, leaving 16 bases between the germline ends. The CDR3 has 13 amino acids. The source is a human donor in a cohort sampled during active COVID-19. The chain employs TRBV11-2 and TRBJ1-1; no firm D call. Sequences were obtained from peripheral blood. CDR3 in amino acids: CASRRALQEEAFF. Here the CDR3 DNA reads TGTGCCAGCAGGCGGGCTCTGCAAGAAGAAGCTTTCTTT.